This T cell receptor beta chain originates from a study of T cell clonality in common variable immunodeficiency. Points from the study as a whole: TCRbeta clonality was increased in CVID versus healthy controls.

This clone was seen ten or more times. Its antigen is unidentified. Read coverage stops 3 residues before the CDR3 terminus; the germline J gene supplies the remainder. Repertoires were generated with immunoSEQ multiplex PCR, while TCRdb's copy carries only in-frame clones and drops some. The table lists 30,000 to 35,000 clones, with no singletons. Germline V lookup: CDR1 SGHRS, CDR2 YFSETQ. This CDR3 comprises 15 residues. Trimming removed 1 base from V and 1 base from J, with 9 bases in between. Most patients and controls had Caucasian heritage. Sequencing was carried out using peripheral blood mononuclear cells. The receptor was isolated from a person aged 18 to 69 in good health. The chain is built from TRBV5-1 and TRBJ2-1; no clear D gene. CDR3 region: CASSLTSPSYNEQFF. Partial CDR3 DNA: TGCGCCAGCAGCTTGACTTCTCCTTCCTACAATGAG.